A selection of T cell receptor beta chains follows, all from one sample in a study of cytomegalovirus exposure and HLA in healthy donors. Measured with immunoSEQ multiplex PCR; TCRdb has only the in-frame clones, and not every one. The sample yields about 55,000 clones, of which the top ten take up approximately 9%. The material sequenced was PBMCs. The receptor source for this set is a man over 45 in good health and CMV-seropositive. Both conserved end residues are part of each CDR3.

v_call cdr3_aa
TRBV2 CASLPGLAGGKAAYEQYF
TRBV4-1 CASSQVGGRNTDNEQFF
TRBV11-2 CASSLEEGSYNEQFF
TRBV10-3 CAIQTEEGLGNTIYF
TRBV7-3 CASSVEGGGGTEAFF
TRBV7-2 CASSLGQGGSPLHF
TRBV6-5 CASSYSIGGPEAFF
TRBV6-5 CASSSTGLLMGQYF
TRBV5-4 CASSLRAYGAVGYTF
TRBV30 CAWSVGGSGSQPQHF
TRBV2 CASRTTGYGYTF
TRBV5-6 CASSFGTGRTGELFF
TRBV4-3 CASSQDRPGGIDNEQFF
TRBV29-1 CSGEGLRGQEYNEQFF
TRBV6-5 CASRQGFTEAFF
TRBV29-1 CSVVGRGTGLNTEAFF
TRBV30 CAWRAWGGVYGYTF
TRBV18 CASSPGRGVDTEAFF
TRBV11-2 CASSPRTGLGYEQYF
TRBV9 CAGSISGGQETQYF
TRBV6-5 CASSYRRDTDTQYF
TRBV5-1 CASGPPPGLAGERGNEQFF
TRBV5-1 CASSLDPVNTEAFF
TRBV29-1 CSVRDTPYNEQFF